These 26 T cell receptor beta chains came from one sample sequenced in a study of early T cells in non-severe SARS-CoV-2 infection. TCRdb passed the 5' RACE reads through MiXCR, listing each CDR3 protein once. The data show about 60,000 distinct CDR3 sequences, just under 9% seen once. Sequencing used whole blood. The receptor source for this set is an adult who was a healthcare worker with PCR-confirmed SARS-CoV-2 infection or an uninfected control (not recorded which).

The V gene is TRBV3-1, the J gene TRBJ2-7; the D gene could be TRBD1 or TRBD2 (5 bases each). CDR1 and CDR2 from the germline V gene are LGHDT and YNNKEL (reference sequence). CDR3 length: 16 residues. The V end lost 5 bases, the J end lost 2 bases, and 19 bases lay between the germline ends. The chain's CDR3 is CASSIEGLRPPYEQYF. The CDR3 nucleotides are TGTGCCAGCAGCATCGAGGGGCTCCGACCGCCCTACGAGCAGTACTTC.

This chain's CDR3 is CAISERTSRETQYF. The CDR3 DNA follows: TGTGCCATCAGTGAGCGTACTAGCAGAGAGACCCAGTACTTC. V and J are TRBV10-3 and TRBJ2-5; a weak D match, TRBD2 (6 bases). Trimming took 2 bases from V and 4 from J, leaving 11 bases between them. This CDR3 is built from 14 residues. From germline, CDR1 is ENHRY and CDR2 SYGVKD.

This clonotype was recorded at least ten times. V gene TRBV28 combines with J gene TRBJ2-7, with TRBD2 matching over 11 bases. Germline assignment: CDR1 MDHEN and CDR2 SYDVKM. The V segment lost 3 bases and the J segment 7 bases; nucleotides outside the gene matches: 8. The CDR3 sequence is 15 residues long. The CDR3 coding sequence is TGTGCCAGCAGTTTCCGGGTAGCGGGAGGGAGAGAGCAGTACTTC. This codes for CASSFRVAGGREQYF.

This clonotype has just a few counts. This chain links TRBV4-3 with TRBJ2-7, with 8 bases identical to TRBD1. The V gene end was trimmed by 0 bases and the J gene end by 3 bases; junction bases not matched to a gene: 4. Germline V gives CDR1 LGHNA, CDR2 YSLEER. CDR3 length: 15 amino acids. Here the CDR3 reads CASSQEAGQGYEQYF. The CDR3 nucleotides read TGCGCCAGCAGCCAAGAGGCCGGACAGGGCTACGAGCAGTACTTC.

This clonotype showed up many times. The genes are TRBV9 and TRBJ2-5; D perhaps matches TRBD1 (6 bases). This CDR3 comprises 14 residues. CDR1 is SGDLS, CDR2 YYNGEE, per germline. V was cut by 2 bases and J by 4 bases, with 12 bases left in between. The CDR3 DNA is TGTGCCAGCAGCGTCCGGGACACACCAGAGACCCAGTACTTC. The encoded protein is CASSVRDTPETQYF.

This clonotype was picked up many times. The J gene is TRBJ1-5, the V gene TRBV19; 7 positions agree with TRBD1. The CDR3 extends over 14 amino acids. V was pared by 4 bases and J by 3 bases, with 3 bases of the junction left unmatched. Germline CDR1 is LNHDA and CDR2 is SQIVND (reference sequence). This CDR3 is CASSSDRANQPQHF. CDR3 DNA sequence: TGTGCCAGTAGTAGCGACAGGGCCAATCAGCCCCAGCATTTT.

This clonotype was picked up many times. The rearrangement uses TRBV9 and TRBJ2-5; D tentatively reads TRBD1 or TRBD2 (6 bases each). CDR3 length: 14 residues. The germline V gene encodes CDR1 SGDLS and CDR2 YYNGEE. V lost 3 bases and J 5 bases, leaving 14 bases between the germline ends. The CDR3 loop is CASSADPGAETQYF. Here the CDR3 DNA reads TGTGCCAGCAGCGCAGACCCGGGGGCGGAGACCCAGTACTTC.

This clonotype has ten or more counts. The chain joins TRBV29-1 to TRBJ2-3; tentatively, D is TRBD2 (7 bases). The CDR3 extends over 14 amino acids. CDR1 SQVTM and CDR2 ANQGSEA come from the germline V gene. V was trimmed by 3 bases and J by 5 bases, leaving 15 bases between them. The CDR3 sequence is CSVDRQGGGDTQYF. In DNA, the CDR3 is TGCAGCGTTGACAGGCAGGGAGGGGGAGATACGCAGTATTTT.

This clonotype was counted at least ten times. CDR3 bases: TGTGCCAGCAGCCGCAGCTCCTACGAGCAGTACTTC. Amino acid sequence: CASSRSSYEQYF. This chain joins TRBV7-2 and TRBJ2-7; D is unresolved. The germline V and J ends were trimmed by 5 bases and 0 bases, with 5 bases remaining between them. The germline V gene has CDR1 SGHTA and CDR2 FQGNSA. CDR3 size: 12 residues.

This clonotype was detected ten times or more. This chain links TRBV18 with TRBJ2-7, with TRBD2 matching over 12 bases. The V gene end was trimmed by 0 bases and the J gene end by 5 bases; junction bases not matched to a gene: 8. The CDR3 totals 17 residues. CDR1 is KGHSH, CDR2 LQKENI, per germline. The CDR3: CASSPPGASGRAHEQYF. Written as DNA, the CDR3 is TGTGCCAGCTCACCACCTGGGGCTAGCGGGAGGGCCCACGAGCAGTACTTC.

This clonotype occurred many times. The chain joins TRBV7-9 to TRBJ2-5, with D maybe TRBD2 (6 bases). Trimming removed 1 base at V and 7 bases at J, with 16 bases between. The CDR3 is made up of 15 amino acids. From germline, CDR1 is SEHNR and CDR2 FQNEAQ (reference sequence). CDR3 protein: CASSLDAAGLGTQYF. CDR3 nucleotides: TGTGCCAGCAGCTTAGATGCAGCGGGTTTAGGGACCCAGTACTTC.

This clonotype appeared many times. CDR3: CASSYSTGPMDYEQYF. The CDR3, as DNA: TGTGCCAGCAGTTACTCTACTGGCCCAATGGACTACGAGCAGTACTTC. The chain joins TRBV6-5 to TRBJ2-7; no reliable D call. This CDR3 has 16 residues. Trimming took off 0 bases at V and 3 bases at J, with 15 bases between the two ends. Germline CDR1 is MNHEY and CDR2 is SVGAGI.

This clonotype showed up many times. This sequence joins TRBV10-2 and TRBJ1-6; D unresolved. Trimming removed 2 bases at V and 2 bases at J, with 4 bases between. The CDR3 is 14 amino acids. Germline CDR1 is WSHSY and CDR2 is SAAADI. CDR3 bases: TGCGCCAGCAGTGAGGCGGCCTATAATTCACCCCTCCACTTT. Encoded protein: CASSEAAYNSPLHF.

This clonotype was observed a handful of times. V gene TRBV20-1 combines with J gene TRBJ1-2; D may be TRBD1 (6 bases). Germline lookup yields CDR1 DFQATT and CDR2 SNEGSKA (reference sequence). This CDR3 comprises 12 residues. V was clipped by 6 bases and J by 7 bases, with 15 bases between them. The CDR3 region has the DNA TGCAGTGCCCCACAGGGAATTGGTGGCTACACCTTC. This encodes CSAPQGIGGYTF.

This CDR3 is CASRGRGGSPNRADAKNIQYF. The CDR3, as DNA: TGTGCCAGCAGGGGCAGGGGCGGGAGCCCTAATAGAGCGGATGCCAAAAACATTCAGTACTTC. V is TRBV6-6 and J is TRBJ2-4; perhaps TRBD2 as D (7 bases). Germline CDR1 reads MNHNY; CDR2 reads SVGAGI (reference sequence). The CDR3 runs to 21 residues. Trimming shortened V by 6 bases and J by 1 base, and 31 bases separated the two germline ends.

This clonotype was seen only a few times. CDR3 sequence (DNA): TGTGCCAGCAGACCCGGGACAGGGGCCTCTTTGGGCAATCAGCCCCAGCATTTT. It encodes CASRPGTGASLGNQPQHF. The chain links TRBV6-2 or TRBV6-3 to TRBJ1-5, with 10 bases matching TRBD1. CDR1 is MNHEY and CDR2 is SVGEGT in the germline V gene. V lost 6 bases to trimming and J lost 2 bases; unmatched junction nucleotides: 13. The CDR3 contains 18 residues.

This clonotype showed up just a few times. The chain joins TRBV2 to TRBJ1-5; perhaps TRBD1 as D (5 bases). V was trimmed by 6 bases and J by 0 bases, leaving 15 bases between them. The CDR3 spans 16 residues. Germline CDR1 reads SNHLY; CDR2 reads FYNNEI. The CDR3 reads CASRRDGGNSNQPQHF. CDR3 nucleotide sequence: TGTGCCAGCAGAAGGGACGGGGGAAATAGCAATCAGCCCCAGCATTTT.

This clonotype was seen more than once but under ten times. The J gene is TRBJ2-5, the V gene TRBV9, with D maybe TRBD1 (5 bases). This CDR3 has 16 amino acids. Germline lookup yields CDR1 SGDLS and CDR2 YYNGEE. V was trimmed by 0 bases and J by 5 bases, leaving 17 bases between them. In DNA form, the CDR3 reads TGTGCCAGCAGCGTAGCTCGCCAGGGTAGTTTGGAGACCCAGTACTTC. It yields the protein CASSVARQGSLETQYF.

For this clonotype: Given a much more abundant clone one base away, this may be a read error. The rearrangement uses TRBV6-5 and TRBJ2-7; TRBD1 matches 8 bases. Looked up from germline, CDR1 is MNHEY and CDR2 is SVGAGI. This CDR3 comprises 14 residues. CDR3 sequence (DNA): TGTGCCGGCAGAGCTACAGGGGGAACTTTGGAGCAGTACTTC. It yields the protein CAGRATGGTLEQYF.

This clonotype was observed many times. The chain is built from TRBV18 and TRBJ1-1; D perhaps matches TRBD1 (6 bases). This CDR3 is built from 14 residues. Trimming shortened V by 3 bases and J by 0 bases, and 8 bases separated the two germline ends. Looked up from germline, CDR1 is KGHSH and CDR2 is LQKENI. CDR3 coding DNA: TGTGCCAGCTCACCTCGGACAGTGAACACTGAAGCTTTCTTT. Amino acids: CASSPRTVNTEAFF.

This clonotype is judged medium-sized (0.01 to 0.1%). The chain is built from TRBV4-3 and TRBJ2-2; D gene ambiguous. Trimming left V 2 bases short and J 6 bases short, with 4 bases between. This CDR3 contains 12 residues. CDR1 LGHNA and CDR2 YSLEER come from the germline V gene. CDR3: CASSQQAGELFF. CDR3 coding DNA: TGCGCCAGCAGCCAACAGGCCGGGGAGCTGTTTTTT.

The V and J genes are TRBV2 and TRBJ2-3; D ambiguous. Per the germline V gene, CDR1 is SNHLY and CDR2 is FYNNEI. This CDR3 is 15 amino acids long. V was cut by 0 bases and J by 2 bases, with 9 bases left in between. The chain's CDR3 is CASSEAAQPTDTQYF. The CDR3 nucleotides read TGTGCCAGCAGTGAAGCCGCGCAACCCACAGATACGCAGTATTTT.

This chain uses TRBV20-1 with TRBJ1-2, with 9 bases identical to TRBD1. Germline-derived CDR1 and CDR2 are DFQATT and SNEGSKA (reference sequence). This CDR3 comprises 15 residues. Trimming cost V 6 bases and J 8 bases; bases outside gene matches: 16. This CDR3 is CSAPQGTGILSGYTF. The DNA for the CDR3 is TGCAGTGCCCCCCAAGGGACAGGGATTTTGTCAGGCTACACCTTC.

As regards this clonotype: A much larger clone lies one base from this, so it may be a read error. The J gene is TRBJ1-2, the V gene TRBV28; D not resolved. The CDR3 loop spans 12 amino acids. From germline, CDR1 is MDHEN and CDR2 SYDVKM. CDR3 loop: CALHSGNYGFTF. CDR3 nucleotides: TGTGCCCTGCATTCCGGAAACTATGGCTTCACCTTC.

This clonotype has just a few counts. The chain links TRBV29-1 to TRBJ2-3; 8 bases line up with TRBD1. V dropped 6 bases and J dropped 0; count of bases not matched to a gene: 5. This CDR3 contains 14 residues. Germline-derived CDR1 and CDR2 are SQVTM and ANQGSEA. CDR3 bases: TGCAGCGTGGTCAGACAGGGGAGCACAGATACGCAGTATTTT. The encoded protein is CSVVRQGSTDTQYF.

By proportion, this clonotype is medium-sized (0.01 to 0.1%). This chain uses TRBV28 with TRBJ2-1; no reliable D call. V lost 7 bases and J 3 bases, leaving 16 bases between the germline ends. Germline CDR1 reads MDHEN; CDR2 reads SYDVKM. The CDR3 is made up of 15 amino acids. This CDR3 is CASTDEPRSYNEQFF. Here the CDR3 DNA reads TGTGCCAGCACCGACGAACCCCGTAGCTACAATGAGCAGTTCTTC.